This entry lists 21 T cell receptor beta chains sequenced from one sample in a study of OX40 agonist ivuxolimab in advanced cancers. This table comes from immunoSEQ multiplex PCR, and its TCRdb copy is limited to in-frame clones, with some not included. The profile shows roughly 80,000 clones, around four fifths of them singletons. Sequencing was performed on CD4+ or CD8+ T cells sorted from blood, taken in a trial of the OX40 agonist ivuxolimab. These TCRs come from an adult with an advanced solid tumor such as melanoma, head and neck, liver or kidney cancer.

This chain joins TRBV2 and TRBJ1-6; 9 nucleotides line up with TRBD1. The germline gives CDR1 SNHLY, CDR2 FYNNEI. The ends lost 7 bases at V and 6 bases at J; junction bases unmatched: 4. This CDR3 has 14 amino acids. The CDR3 region has the DNA TGTGCCAGCACCTTGACAGGGGGTAATTCACCCCTCCACTTT. It yields the protein CASTLTGGNSPLHF.

The rearrangement uses TRBV21-1 and TRBJ2-1. TRBV21-1 is described as a pseudogene. The CDR3 spans 14 residues. CDR3 nucleotides: TGTGCCAGCAGCAAAGGGACGCCTAACAATGAGCAGTTCTTC. This gives the protein CASSKGTPNNEQFF.

The chain recombines TRBV2 with TRBJ1-2; D not resolved. Germline assignment: CDR1 SNHLY and CDR2 FYNNEI. Trimming removed 8 bases at V and 4 bases at J, with 8 bases between. The CDR3 is 11 amino acids. The CDR3 nucleotides are TGTGCCAGCGCGGCCTCCTATGGCTACACCTTC. Translation gives CASAASYGYTF.

The J gene is TRBJ2-1, the V gene TRBV11-2; D gene ambiguous. V lost 1 base and J 6 bases, leaving 7 bases between the germline ends. CDR3 size: 13 residues. Germline V gives CDR1 SGHAT, CDR2 FQNNGV. CDR3 residues: CASSLGQSNEQFF. CDR3 bases: TGTGCCAGCAGCTTAGGGCAGTCCAATGAGCAGTTCTTC.

This clone occurred a few times. The chain links TRBV5-1 to TRBJ1-4; 8 bases match TRBD1. The CDR3 extends over 14 amino acids. J gave up 8 bases and V 2 bases, and 5 bases lay outside the gene matches. CDR1 and CDR2 (germline): SGHRS, YFSETQ. CDR3 DNA sequence: TGCGCCAGCAGCTTACAGGGGGTAGGAGAAAAACTGTTTTTT. It is translated as CASSLQGVGEKLFF.

This chain connects TRBV28 to TRBJ1-2; D gene ambiguous. The V and J ends lost 1 base and 5 bases respectively, with 11 bases between them. The CDR3 is made up of 14 amino acids. CDR1 is MDHEN, CDR2 SYDVKM, per germline. This chain's CDR3 is CASSLSSGFYGYTF. The CDR3 bases are TGTGCCAGCAGTTTATCCTCCGGGTTTTATGGCTACACCTTC.

The J gene is TRBJ2-5, the V gene TRBV11-3; 10 bases align to TRBD1. Unmatched junction bases numbered 8, after V lost 5 bases and J lost 5 bases. The CDR3 sequence is 15 residues long. Looked up from germline, CDR1 is SGHNT and CDR2 is YENEEA. The CDR3 region is CASSLGTGVMETQYF. The CDR3 nucleotides are TGTGCCAGCAGCCTAGGGACAGGGGTCATGGAGACCCAGTACTTC.

The chain combines TRBV7-9 with TRBJ1-2, with 8 nucleotides matching TRBD1. Per germline, CDR1 SEHNR and CDR2 FQNEAQ (reference sequence). The ends lost 5 bases at V and 6 bases at J; junction bases unmatched: 8. The CDR3 loop spans 14 amino acids. The CDR3 spells CASSTRTGKDGYTF. The CDR3 bases are TGTGCCAGCAGCACGAGGACAGGGAAAGATGGCTACACCTTC.

The V and J genes are TRBV6-1 and TRBJ2-2; 10 bases are shared with TRBD1. V trimming: 6 bases; J trimming: 2 bases; junction bases outside the gene matches: 3. The CDR3 is 15 amino acids. Germline V gives CDR1 MNHNS, CDR2 SASEGT. The CDR3 loop reads CASSRDRGNTGELFF. CDR3 nucleotides: TGTGCCAGCAGCCGGGACAGGGGTAACACCGGGGAGCTGTTTTTT.

The V call is TRBV7-3, the J call TRBJ2-1, with 8 nucleotides matching TRBD2. Germline V gives CDR1 SGHTA, CDR2 FQGTGA. Trimming at V came to 3 bases and at J to 6 bases, leaving 7 bases not matched to a gene. The CDR3 is 15 residues long. The CDR3 loop is CASSFNGRALNEQFF. The CDR3 region has the DNA TGTGCCAGCAGCTTTAACGGGAGGGCCCTCAATGAGCAGTTCTTC.

V gene TRBV6-1 combines with J gene TRBJ2-1; 13 bases are shared with TRBD2. The CDR3 is made up of 14 amino acids. The junction had 7 bases not matched to a gene; V was cut back by 7 bases and J by 10 bases. Germline CDR1 and CDR2: MNHNS and SASEGT. DNA for the CDR3: TGTGCCAGCATGACGCTGGGACTAGCGGGGGAGCAGTTCTTC. This sequence encodes CASMTLGLAGEQFF.

The J gene is TRBJ2-2, the V gene TRBV19; D is undetermined. This CDR3 is 13 amino acids long. V lost 1 base and J lost 7, with 7 bases in between. CDR1 and CDR2 (germline): LNHDA, SQIVND (reference sequence). The CDR3 bases are TGTGCCAGTAGTATAGTTTTGGGCGGGGAGCTGTTTTTT. Its protein is CASSIVLGGELFF.

This chain links TRBV10-3 with TRBJ1-2; possible D gene TRBD1, 6 bases. Germline CDR1 reads ENHRY; CDR2 reads SYGVKD. V was shortened by 11 bases and J by 4 bases, with 17 bases between the two germline ends. CDR3 size: 13 residues. DNA of the CDR3: TGTGCCGTACAGGGATTCGAGGGCTATGGCTACACCTTC. Translation gives CAVQGFEGYGYTF.

The chain uses TRBV2 and TRBJ1-4; D is ambiguous. The CDR3 is 15 amino acids. Per the germline V gene, CDR1 is SNHLY and CDR2 is FYNNEI. Trimming pared 3 bases from V and 4 bases from J, leaving 12 bases between. The CDR3 sequence: CASSESEVFNEKLFF. CDR3 DNA sequence: TGTGCCAGCAGTGAGTCGGAGGTTTTTAATGAAAAACTGTTTTTT.

A remark on this clone: The junction does not match germline at one end; this may be a read error. The chain has TRBV27 and TRBJ2-6; TRBD1 agrees at 8 bases. Germline V gene data show CDR1 as MNHEY and CDR2 as SMNVEV (reference sequence). CDR3 size: 13 residues. CDR3 sequence (DNA): TGTGCCAGCAGTTTTCAGGGGGCAAACGTCCTGACTTTC. Protein: CASSFQGANVLTF.

This chain uses TRBV11-1 with TRBJ2-1; D is perhaps TRBD1 (5 bases). This CDR3 comprises 16 residues. V was clipped by 5 bases and J by 2 bases, with 16 bases between them. Looked up from germline, CDR1 is SGHAT and CDR2 is FQDESV (reference sequence). CDR3 in DNA: TGTGCCAGCAGCCCCTCCAGGGAAGGTACCTACAATGAGCAGTTCTTC. As protein: CASSPSREGTYNEQFF. The full variable domain, its missing parts supplied by reference TRBV11-1 and TRBJ2-1, is EAEVAQSPRYKITEKSQAVAFWCDPISGHATLYWYRQILGQGPELLVQFQDESVVDDSQLPKDRFSAERLKGVDSTLKIQPAELGDSAMYLCASSPSREGTYNEQFFGPGTRLTVL.

The rearrangement uses TRBV2 and TRBJ2-2; D is undetermined. This CDR3 is 15 amino acids long. From germline, CDR1 is SNHLY and CDR2 FYNNEI. V shed 3 bases and J shed 0 bases, with 8 bases lying between them. CDR3 residues: CASSEGRANTGELFF. The CDR3 DNA is TGTGCCAGCAGTGAGGGTCGCGCGAACACCGGGGAGCTGTTTTTT.

The V and J genes are TRBV28 and TRBJ1-4; 7 bases map to TRBD1. This CDR3 has 14 residues. CDR1 MDHEN and CDR2 SYDVKM come from the germline V gene. V lost 6 bases and J lost 6; bases outside the gene matches: 7. In DNA, the CDR3 is TGTGCCAGCAGCGAGGACAGGCGGGATGAAAAACTGTTTTTT. This gives the protein CASSEDRRDEKLFF.

The V gene is TRBV28, the J gene TRBJ1-5; TRBD1 might be the D (6 bases). Germline CDR1 MDHEN, CDR2 SYDVKM. The V and J ends lost 6 bases and 1 base respectively, with 16 bases between them. This CDR3 spans 16 amino acids. As DNA, the CDR3 is TGTGCCAGCAGGGATATAGGGGGAGGGAGCAATCAGCCCCAGCATTTT. Translating gives CASRDIGGGSNQPQHF.

This chain connects TRBV7-9 to TRBJ1-5; D is perhaps TRBD1 (5 bases). Trimming left V 2 bases short and J 4 bases short, with 9 bases between. CDR3 length: 14 amino acids. Per germline, CDR1 SEHNR and CDR2 FQNEAQ (reference sequence). CDR3 region: CASSLSGGNQPQHF. The CDR3 coding sequence is TGTGCCAGCAGCTTATCGGGGGGTAATCAGCCCCAGCATTTT. The entire variable domain, with the rest obtained from reference TRBV7-9 and TRBJ1-5, is as follows: DTGVSQNPRHKITKRGQNVTFRCDPISEHNRLYWYRQTLGQGPEFLTYFQNEAQLEKSRLLSDRFSAERPKGSFSTLEIQRTEQGDSAMYLCASSLSGGNQPQHFGDGTRLSIL.

V and J are TRBV2 and TRBJ2-1; tentative D call: TRBD1 (5 bases). Deletions cut 6 bases from V and 6 bases from J, with 12 bases between. From germline, CDR1 is SNHLY and CDR2 FYNNEI. The CDR3 extends over 13 amino acids. The CDR3 DNA sequence: TGTGCCAGCAGCCAGGGCCGCTTCAATGAGCAGTTCTTC. Its translation: CASSQGRFNEQFF. Looking up the rest from reference TRBV2 and TRBJ2-1 gives the full variable domain: EPEVTQTPSHQVTQMGQEVILRCVPISNHLYFYWYRQILGQKVEFLVSFYNNEISEKSEIFDDQFSVERPDGSNFTLKIRSTKLEDSAMYFCASSQGRFNEQFFGPGTRLTVL.